This TCR beta chain was recovered during a study of monozygotic twins with inflammatory bowel disease. CDR1 and CDR2 from the germline V gene are MNHEY and SVGAGI. The CDR3 totals 15 residues. For each CDR3 protein, TCRdb gives one entry from its re-call of the 5' RACE reads, without DNA. The sample totals fewer than 450,000 distinct CDR3 sequences; its top ten clones hold around 2.6%. This clonotype originated in a human donor with ulcerative colitis or Crohn's disease, or a healthy co-twin of an affected twin (not recorded which). Specimen: blood. The chain is built from TRBV6-5 and TRBJ2-7; the TCRdb call, TRBD1, lacks DNA for checking. Here the CDR3 reads CASSYIKGVFSQQYF.